The clone carrying this T cell receptor (beta chain) has a handful of counts. What it binds is not known. In germline, CDR1 is DFQATT, CDR2 SNEGSKA (reference sequence). Trimming took off 6 bases at V and 5 bases at J, with 14 bases between the two ends. The CDR3 has 12 amino acids. The data were taken from a study of CD8 T cells in ankylosing spondylitis. One entry per CDR3 protein, called by TCRdb with MiXCR from the 5' RACE reads. The table lists about 140,000 distinct CDR3 sequences, 6.5% to 8.5% of them singletons. Overall study findings and caveats: A motif of eight highly homologous TCR beta variants was seen as apparently characteristic of ankylosing spondylitis blood.

Sequenced: synovial fluid, either unsorted or a sorted T cell fraction (not recorded which). The rearrangement uses TRBV20-1 and TRBJ2-7, with D perhaps TRBD1 (5 bases). The receptor comes from a male donor with ankylosing spondylitis. The CDR3 DNA reads TGCAGTGCGGACACCGGGCCCGACGAGCAGTACTTC. This codes for CSADTGPDEQYF.